The clone carrying this TCR beta chain has ten or more counts. The sample originates from a study of neurological immune-mediated disorders. V was shortened by 5 bases and J by 8 bases, with 22 bases between the two germline ends. The length of the CDR3 is 15 residues. Germline CDR1 is SGHRS and CDR2 is YFSETQ. Regarding time point: longitudinal time-point 3. Using its own MiXCR run on the 5' RACE reads, TCRdb lists one record per CDR3 protein. The sample records tens of thousands of distinct CDR3 sequences, roughly 7.7% being singletons. Material: PBMCs. The chain carries TRBV5-1 and TRBJ1-2; D possibly corresponds to TRBD1 (6 bases). The origin of this receptor is a woman between 40 and 50 years old in good health. The chain's CDR3 is CASRYQLSDQGGYTF. The CDR3 DNA sequence: TGCGCCAGCAGGTACCAACTCTCTGACCAGGGGGGCTACACCTTC.